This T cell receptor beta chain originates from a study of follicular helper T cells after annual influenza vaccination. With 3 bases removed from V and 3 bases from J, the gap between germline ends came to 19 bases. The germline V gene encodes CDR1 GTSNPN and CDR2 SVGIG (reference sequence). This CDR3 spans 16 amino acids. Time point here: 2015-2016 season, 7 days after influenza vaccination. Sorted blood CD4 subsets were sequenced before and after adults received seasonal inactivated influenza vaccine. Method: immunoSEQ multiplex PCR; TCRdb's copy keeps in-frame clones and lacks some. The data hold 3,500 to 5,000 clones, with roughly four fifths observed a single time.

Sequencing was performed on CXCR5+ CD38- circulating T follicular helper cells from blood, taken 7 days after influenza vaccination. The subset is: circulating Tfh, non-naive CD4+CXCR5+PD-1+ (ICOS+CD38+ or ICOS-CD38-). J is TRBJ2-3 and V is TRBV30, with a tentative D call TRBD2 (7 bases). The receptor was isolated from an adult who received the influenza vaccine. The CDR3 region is CAWSPGMGGGTDTQYF. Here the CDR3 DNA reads TGTGCCTGGAGCCCCGGTATGGGAGGGGGAACAGATACGCAGTATTTT.